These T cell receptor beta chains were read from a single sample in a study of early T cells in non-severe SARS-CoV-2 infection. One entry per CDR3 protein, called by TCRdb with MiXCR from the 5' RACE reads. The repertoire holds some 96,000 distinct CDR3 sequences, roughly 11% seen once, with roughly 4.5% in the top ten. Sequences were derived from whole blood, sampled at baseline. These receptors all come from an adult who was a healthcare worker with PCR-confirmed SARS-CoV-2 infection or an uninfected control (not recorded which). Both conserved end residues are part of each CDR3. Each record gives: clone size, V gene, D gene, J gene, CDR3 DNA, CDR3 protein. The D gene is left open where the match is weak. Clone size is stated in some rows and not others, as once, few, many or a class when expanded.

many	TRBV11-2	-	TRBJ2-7	TGTGCCAGCAGCCACGGACAGTACGAGCAGTACTTC	CASSHGQYEQYF
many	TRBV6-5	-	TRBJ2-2	TGTGCCAGCAGTCCCTTGGGCACCGGGGAGCTGTTTTTT	CASSPLGTGELFF
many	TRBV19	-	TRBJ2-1	TGTGCCAGTAGTAGCCCGAGCGGGTCCTACAATGAGCAGTTCTTC	CASSSPSGSYNEQFF
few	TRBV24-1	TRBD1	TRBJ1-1	TGTGCCACCAGTGGGACAGGGGGCACTGAAGCTTTCTTT	CATSGTGGTEAFF
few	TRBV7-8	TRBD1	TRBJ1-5	TGTGCCAGCAGCGCCATCCAGGGGGCTCAGCCCCAGCATTTT	CASSAIQGAQPQHF
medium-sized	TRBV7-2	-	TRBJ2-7	TGTGCCAGCAGCTCACAGGGAGCTGGCTACGAGCAGTACTTC	CASSSQGAGYEQYF
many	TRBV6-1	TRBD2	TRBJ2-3	TGTGCCAGCAGTGAAGATTCTCGGACTAGCGGGTCAGGAAATACGCAGTATTTT	CASSEDSRTSGSGNTQYF
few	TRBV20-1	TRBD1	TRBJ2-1	TGCAGTGCTACCAACCGGGACAGCTCCTACAATGAGCAGTTCTTC	CSATNRDSSYNEQFF
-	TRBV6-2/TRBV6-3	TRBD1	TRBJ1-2	TGTGCCAGCAGCCCGGGACAGGGTAATGATGGCTACACCTTC	CASSPGQGNDGYTF
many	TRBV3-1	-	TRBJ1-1	TGTGCCAGCAGCTCATACACTGTCATGAACACTGAAGCTTTCTTT	CASSSYTVMNTEAFF
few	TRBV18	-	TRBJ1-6	TGTGCCAGCTCACCGCTTCCGGACTCTAATTCACCCCTCCACTTT	CASSPLPDSNSPLHF
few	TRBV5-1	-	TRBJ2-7	TGCGCCAGCAGCTTGGTCCAGAACCTTGAGCAGTACTTC	CASSLVQNLEQYF
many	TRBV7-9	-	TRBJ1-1	TGTGCCAGCAGCTCCTCGGACCGCTTGGGCACTGAAGCTTTCTTT	CASSSSDRLGTEAFF
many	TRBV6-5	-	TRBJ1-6	TGTGCCAGCACAGGCCCTAATTCACCCCTCCACTTT	CASTGPNSPLHF
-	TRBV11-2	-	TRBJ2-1	TGTGCCAGCAGCAGGGTGGGGCTGAGTGAGCAGTTCTTC	CASSRVGLSEQFF
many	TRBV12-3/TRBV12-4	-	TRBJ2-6	TGTGCCAGTGCCAAATCAGGTACCGGGGCCAACGTCCTGACTTTC	CASAKSGTGANVLTF
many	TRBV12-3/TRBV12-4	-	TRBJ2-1	TGTGCCAGCAGCCCCCAGAGCGGACCTAGCAATGAGCAGTTCTTC	CASSPQSGPSNEQFF
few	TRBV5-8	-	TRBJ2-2	TGTGCCAGCAGCTTGGCCACTGGGCTGAGCACCGGGGAGCTGTTTTTT	CASSLATGLSTGELFF
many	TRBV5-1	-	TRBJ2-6	TGCGCCAGCAGCTTGGGGGTAGCTGGGGCCAACGTCCTGACTTTC	CASSLGVAGANVLTF
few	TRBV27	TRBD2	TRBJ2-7	TGTGCCAGCAGTTGGGATTTAGCGGGCAGCTCCTACGAGCAGTACTTC	CASSWDLAGSSYEQYF
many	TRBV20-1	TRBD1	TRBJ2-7	TGCAGTGCTACCCCTACAGGGGGGCGGGAGCAGTACTTC	CSATPTGGREQYF
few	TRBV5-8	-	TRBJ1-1	TGTGCCAGCATTCCTTCAGAAGGCGGAGCAGCTTTCTTT	CASIPSEGGAAFF
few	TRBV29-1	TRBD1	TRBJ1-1	TGCAGCGTTGACGGGACAGGGGGCGGAATGAACACTGAAGCTTTCTTT	CSVDGTGGGMNTEAFF
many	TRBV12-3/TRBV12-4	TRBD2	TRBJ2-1	TGTGCCAGCAGTTTATTGACTAGCGGCTACAATGAGCAGTTCTTC	CASSLLTSGYNEQFF
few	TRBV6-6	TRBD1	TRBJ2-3	TGTGCCAGCAGTTACGGACAGGGTGGAGATACGCAGTATTTT	CASSYGQGGDTQYF
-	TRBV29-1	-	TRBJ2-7	TGCAGCGTTGTGGCCCACGAGCAGTACTTC	CSVVAHEQYF